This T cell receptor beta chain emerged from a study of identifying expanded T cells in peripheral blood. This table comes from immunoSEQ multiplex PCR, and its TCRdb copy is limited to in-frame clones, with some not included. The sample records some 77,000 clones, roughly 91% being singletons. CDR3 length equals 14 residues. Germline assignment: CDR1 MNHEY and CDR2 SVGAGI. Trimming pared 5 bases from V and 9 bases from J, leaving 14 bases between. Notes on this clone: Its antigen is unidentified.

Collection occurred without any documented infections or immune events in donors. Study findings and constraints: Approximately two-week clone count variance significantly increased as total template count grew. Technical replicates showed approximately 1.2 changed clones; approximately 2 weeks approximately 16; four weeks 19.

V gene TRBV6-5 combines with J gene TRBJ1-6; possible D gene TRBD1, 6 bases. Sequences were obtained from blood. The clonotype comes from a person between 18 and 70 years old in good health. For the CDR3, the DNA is TGTGCCAGCAGTGGAGGGGGGGCAACTTCACCCCTCCACTTT. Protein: CASSGGGATSPLHF.